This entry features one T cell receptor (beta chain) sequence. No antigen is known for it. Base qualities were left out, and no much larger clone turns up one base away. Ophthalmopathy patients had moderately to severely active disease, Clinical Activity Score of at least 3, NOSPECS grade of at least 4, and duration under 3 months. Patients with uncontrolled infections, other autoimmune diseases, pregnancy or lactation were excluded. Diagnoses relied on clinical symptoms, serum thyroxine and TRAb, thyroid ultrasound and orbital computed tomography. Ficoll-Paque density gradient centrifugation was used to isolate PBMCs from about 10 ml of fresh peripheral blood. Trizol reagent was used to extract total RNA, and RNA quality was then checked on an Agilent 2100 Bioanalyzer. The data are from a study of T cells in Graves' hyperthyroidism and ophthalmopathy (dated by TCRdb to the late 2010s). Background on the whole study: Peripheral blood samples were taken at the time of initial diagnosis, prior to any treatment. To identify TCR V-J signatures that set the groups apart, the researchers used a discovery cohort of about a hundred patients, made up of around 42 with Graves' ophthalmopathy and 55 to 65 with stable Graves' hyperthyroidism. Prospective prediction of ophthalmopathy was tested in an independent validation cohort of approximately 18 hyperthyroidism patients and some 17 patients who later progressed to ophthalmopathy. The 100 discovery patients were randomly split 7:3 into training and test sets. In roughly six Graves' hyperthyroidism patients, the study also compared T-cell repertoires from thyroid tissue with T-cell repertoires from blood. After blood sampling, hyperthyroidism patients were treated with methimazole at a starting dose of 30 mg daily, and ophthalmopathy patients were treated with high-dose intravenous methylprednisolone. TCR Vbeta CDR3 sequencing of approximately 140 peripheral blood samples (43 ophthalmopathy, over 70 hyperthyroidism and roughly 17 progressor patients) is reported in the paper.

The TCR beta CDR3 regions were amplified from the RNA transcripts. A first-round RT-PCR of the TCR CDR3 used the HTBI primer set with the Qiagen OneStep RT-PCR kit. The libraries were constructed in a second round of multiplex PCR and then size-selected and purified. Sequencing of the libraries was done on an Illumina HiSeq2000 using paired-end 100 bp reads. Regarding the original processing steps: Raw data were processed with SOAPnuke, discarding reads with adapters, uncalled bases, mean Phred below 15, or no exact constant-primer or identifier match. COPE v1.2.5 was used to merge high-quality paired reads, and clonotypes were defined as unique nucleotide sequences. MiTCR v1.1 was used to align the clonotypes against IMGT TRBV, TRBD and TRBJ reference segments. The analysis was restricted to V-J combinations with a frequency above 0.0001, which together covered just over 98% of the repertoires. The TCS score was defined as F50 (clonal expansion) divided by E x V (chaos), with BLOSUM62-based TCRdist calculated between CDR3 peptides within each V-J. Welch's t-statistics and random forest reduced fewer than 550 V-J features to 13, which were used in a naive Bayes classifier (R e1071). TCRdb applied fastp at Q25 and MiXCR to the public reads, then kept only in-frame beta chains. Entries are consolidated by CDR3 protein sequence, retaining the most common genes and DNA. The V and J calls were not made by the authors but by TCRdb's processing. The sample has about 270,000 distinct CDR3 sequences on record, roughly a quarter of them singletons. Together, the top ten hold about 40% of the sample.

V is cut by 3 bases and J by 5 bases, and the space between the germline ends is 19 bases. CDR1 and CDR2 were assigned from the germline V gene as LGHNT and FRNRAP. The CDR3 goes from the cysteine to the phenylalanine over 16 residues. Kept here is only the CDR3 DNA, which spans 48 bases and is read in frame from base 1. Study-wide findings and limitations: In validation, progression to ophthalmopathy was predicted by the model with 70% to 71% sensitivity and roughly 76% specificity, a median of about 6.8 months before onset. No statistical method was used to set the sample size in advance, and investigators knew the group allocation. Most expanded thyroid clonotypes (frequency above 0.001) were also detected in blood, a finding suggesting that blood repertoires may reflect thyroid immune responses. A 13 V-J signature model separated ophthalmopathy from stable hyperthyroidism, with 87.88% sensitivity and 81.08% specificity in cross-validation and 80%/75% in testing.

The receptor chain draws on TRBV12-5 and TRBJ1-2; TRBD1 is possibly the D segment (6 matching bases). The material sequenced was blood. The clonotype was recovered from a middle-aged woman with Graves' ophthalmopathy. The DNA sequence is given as TGTGCTAGTGGTTTACAATGGGGGGGCGCCCCGTATGGCTACACCTTC. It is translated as CASGLQWGGAPYGYTF.